This T cell receptor beta chain was observed in a study of T cell responses to AZD1222 COVID-19 vaccine. The germline V gene encodes CDR1 SGDLS and CDR2 YYNGEE. Germline trimming cut 4 bases from V and 4 bases from J; bases unmatched to any gene: 5. The CDR3 sequence is 16 residues long. TCRdb's table, derived via immunoSEQ multiplex PCR, lists solely in-frame clones and lacks some. The sample includes about 76,000 clones, more than 70% of them seen just once. The chain is built from TRBV9 and TRBJ2-3; 14 bases are a match to TRBD2. Here the sequenced sample was peripheral blood, taken on day 0 of AZD1222 vaccination. This receptor was obtained from an adult in good health. The DNA of the CDR3 is TGTGCCAGCAGCCCTGGGACTAGCGGGAGCGCAGATACGCAGTATTTT. As protein: CASSPGTSGSADTQYF. The full variable domain, in which reference TRBV9 and TRBJ2-3 provide the parts outside the CDR3, is DSGVTQTPKHLITATGQRVTLRCSPRSGDLSVYWYQQSLDQGLQFLIQYYNGEERAKGNILERFSAQQFPDLHSELNLSSLELGDSALYFCASSPGTSGSADTQYFGPGTRLTVL.